One sample yielded the 30 T cell receptor beta chains listed below, sequenced in a study of shared clonotypes between healthy human individuals. Profiling relied on immunoSEQ multiplex PCR, and the TCRdb table lists in-frame clones only, not all of them. The profile covers about 2 million clones, with 95% appearing a single time and roughly 0.13% taken by the ten largest. The sequenced material came from naive CD4+ T cells sorted from blood. The subset here: CD45RA+ positively selected. The receptors stem from a man younger than 35 in good health.

The chain uses TRBV5-1 and TRBJ2-2; D unresolved. V gave up 5 bases and J gave up 6 bases, with 17 bases separating them. This CDR3 spans 15 amino acids. The germline gives CDR1 SGHRS, CDR2 YFSETQ. The CDR3 here is CASRPDGSMAGELFF. In DNA form, the CDR3 reads TGCGCCAGCAGACCGGACGGCTCCATGGCCGGGGAGCTGTTTTTT. The variable domain in full, with the rest retrieved from reference TRBV5-1 and TRBJ2-2, is KAGVTQTPRYLIKTRGQQVTLSCSPISGHRSVSWYQQTPGQGLQFLFEYFSETQRNKGNFPGRFSGRQFSNSRSEMNVSTLELGDSALYLCASRPDGSMAGELFFGEGSRLTVL.

This clone was counted a single time. V and J are TRBV6-5 and TRBJ1-2; 7 bases line up with TRBD1. J gave up 8 bases and V 6 bases, and 15 bases lay outside the gene matches. CDR3 length equals 15 residues. CDR1 MNHEY and CDR2 SVGAGI come from the germline V gene. The CDR3 reads CASRGQSLGGYGYTF. DNA for the CDR3: TGTGCCAGCAGGGGACAGAGTTTGGGGGGGTACGGCTACACCTTC.

On this clone itself: Other DNA sequences of this sample code for an identical CDR3. The genes are TRBV7-9 and TRBJ2-7; 7 bases line up with TRBD2. The V and J ends lost 0 bases and 2 bases, in that order; junction bases with no gene match: 1. This CDR3 region has 14 residues. CDR1 and CDR2 from the germline V gene are SEHNR and FQNEAQ (reference sequence). Written as DNA, the CDR3 is TGTGCCAGCAGCTTAGCGGGGAGGGCCTACGAGCAGTACTTC. It codes for CASSLAGRAYEQYF. The variable domain in full, completed from reference TRBV7-9 and TRBJ2-7, reads DTGVSQNPRHKITKRGQNVTFRCDPISEHNRLYWYRQTLGQGPEFLTYFQNEAQLEKSRLLSDRFSAERPKGSFSTLEIQRTEQGDSAMYLCASSLAGRAYEQYFGPGTRLTVT.

The genes are TRBV28 and TRBJ1-2; D is unresolved. Germline V lookup: CDR1 MDHEN, CDR2 SYDVKM. V was trimmed by 7 bases and J by 0 bases, leaving 9 bases between them. CDR3 length: 13 residues. The CDR3 DNA sequence: TGTGCCAGCACAGACCAATCTAACTATGGCTACACCTTC. This codes for CASTDQSNYGYTF.

The chain couples TRBV18 to TRBJ1-4, with a tentative D call TRBD1 (5 bases). Germline CDR1 and CDR2: KGHSH and LQKENI. This CDR3 spans 18 amino acids. V lost 5 bases and J lost 0, with 19 bases in between. The CDR3: CASSAGAGFYATNEKLFF. CDR3 nucleotide sequence: TGTGCCAGCTCAGCCGGGGCAGGGTTTTATGCAACTAATGAAAAACTGTTTTTT.

The chain links TRBV5-1 to TRBJ2-5, with D hard to call. The germline V and J ends were trimmed by 1 base and 2 bases, with 9 bases remaining between them. There are 14 residues in the CDR3. Germline V gene sequence: CDR1 SGHRS, CDR2 YFSETQ. The CDR3 nucleotides are TGCGCCAGCAGCTTGATCTGGCAGCAAGAGACCCAGTACTTC. It specifies CASSLIWQQETQYF.

The rearrangement links TRBV5-4 to TRBJ2-2; D is perhaps TRBD1 or TRBD2 (5 bases each). CDR1 and CDR2 from the germline V gene are SGHNT and YYREEE (reference sequence). The CDR3 contains 14 residues. Trimming left V 4 bases short and J 4 bases short, with 11 bases between. CDR3 nucleotides: TGTGCCAGCAGCCCCCTTGGGACCACCGGGGAGCTGTTTTTT. It specifies CASSPLGTTGELFF.

CDR3 DNA: TGTGCCAGCTCACCAGGGTCTAGCGGGAGTTACGAGCAGTACTTC. Protein: CASSPGSSGSYEQYF. V usage is TRBV18 and J usage is TRBJ2-7; TRBD2 matches 10 bases. The V segment lost 2 bases and the J segment 4 bases; nucleotides outside the gene matches: 5. The CDR3 consists of 15 residues. Germline assignment: CDR1 KGHSH and CDR2 LQKENI.

This clone was observed once. The chain is built from TRBV30 and TRBJ1-1, with D perhaps TRBD1 (6 bases). Germline V gene lookup returns CDR1 GTSNPN and CDR2 SVGIG (reference sequence). The V end lost 0 bases, the J end lost 1 base, and 9 bases lay between the germline ends. The CDR3 is 14 residues long. The DNA for the CDR3 is TGTGCCTGGAGTGTAATAGGGGGGAACACTGAAGCTTTCTTT. Residues: CAWSVIGGNTEAFF.

Only one count was recorded for this clone. Here the CDR3 reads CAWSARGVWNGYTF. CDR3 DNA sequence: TGTGCCTGGAGTGCTCGGGGGGTGTGGAATGGCTACACCTTC. V is TRBV30 and J is TRBJ1-2; D perhaps matches TRBD1 (5 bases). V was pared by 1 base and J by 6 bases, with 15 bases between. Germline CDR1 is GTSNPN and CDR2 is SVGIG (reference sequence). The CDR3 sequence is 14 residues long. Looking up the rest from reference TRBV30 and TRBJ1-2 gives the full variable domain: SQTIHQWPATLVQPVGSPLSLECTVEGTSNPNLYWYRQAAGRGLQLLFYSVGIGQISSEVPQNLSASRPQDRQFILSSKKLLLSDSGFYLCAWSARGVWNGYTFGSGTRLTVV.

Worth noting for this clone: The same CDR3 is also encoded by other DNA sequences in this sample. The rearrangement joins TRBV2 to TRBJ2-7; weak D call: TRBD2 (6 bases). The germline V gene has CDR1 SNHLY and CDR2 FYNNEI. This CDR3 contains 13 residues. V lost 3 bases, J lost 6 bases, and 12 bases lay in between. In DNA, the CDR3 is TGTGCCAGCAGTGAGGAGGGAGTGGGCGAGCAGTACTTC. Its protein product is CASSEEGVGEQYF.

J is TRBJ2-7 and V is TRBV10-3; 15 bases match TRBD2. Germline CDR1 ENHRY, CDR2 SYGVKD. This CDR3 is built from 15 residues. V was pared by 5 bases and J by 4 bases, with 3 bases of the junction left unmatched. DNA for the CDR3: TGTGCCATCAGTCTTGGACTAGCGGGAGGGTACGAGCAGTACTTC. It translates to CAISLGLAGGYEQYF.

The chain is built from TRBV9 and TRBJ2-5; TRBD2 matches 8 bases. V gave up 3 bases and J gave up 5 bases; unmatched junction bases: 6. CDR1 SGDLS and CDR2 YYNGEE come from the germline V gene. The CDR3 runs 14 residues. In nucleotides, the CDR3 is TGTGCCAGCAGCGCGGGACTAGTCCGGGAGACCCAGTACTTC. It translates to CASSAGLVRETQYF.

The chain links TRBV30 to TRBJ2-7; 7 bases line up with TRBD1. V trimming: 4 bases; J trimming: 2 bases; junction bases outside the gene matches: 8. Germline CDR1 and CDR2: GTSNPN and SVGIG (reference sequence). The CDR3 spans 14 residues. This chain's CDR3 is CAWTLAQGAYEQYF. In nucleotides, the CDR3 is TGTGCCTGGACGTTGGCGCAGGGGGCCTACGAGCAGTACTTC.

The genes are TRBV9 and TRBJ1-2; D might be TRBD1 (5 bases). In germline, CDR1 is SGDLS, CDR2 YYNGEE. Trimming cost V 0 bases and J 8 bases, with 8 bases left between them. This CDR3 contains 12 residues. The CDR3 nucleotides read TGTGCCAGCAGCGTAGGGGGGTTCGGCTACACCTTC. This codes for CASSVGGFGYTF.

V is TRBV28 and J is TRBJ2-1, with D uncertain. There are 12 residues in the CDR3. Germline values: CDR1 MDHEN, CDR2 SYDVKM. V was pared by 4 bases and J by 8 bases, with 9 bases between. CDR3 sequence: CASSSGPHEQFF. Written as DNA, the CDR3 is TGTGCCAGCAGTTCAGGTCCTCATGAGCAGTTCTTC.

Points on this clone: Different DNA sequences within this sample yield the same CDR3. V usage is TRBV10-1 and J usage is TRBJ1-1; D is unclear. The CDR3 has 13 amino acids. Germline V gives CDR1 WNHNN, CDR2 SYGVQD (reference sequence). Trimming pared 2 bases from V and 1 base from J, leaving 5 bases between. In DNA, the CDR3 is TGCGCCAGCAGTGAGAAGAGGAACACTGAAGCTTTCTTT. This codes for CASSEKRNTEAFF.

A remark on this clone: This may be a read error, as it is one base from a much larger clone. No conserved phenylalanine or tryptophan is present at the end of the CDR3, so a read error is the likely explanation. J is TRBJ1-2 and V is TRBV2, with D unclear. This CDR3 spans 12 amino acids. V lost 4 bases to trimming and J lost 6 bases, with 9 bases between them. CDR1 is SNHLY, CDR2 FYNNEI, per germline. CDR3: CASSVRQDGYTL. As DNA, the CDR3 is TGTGCCAGCAGTGTTCGGCAGGATGGCTACACCCTC.

The gene calls are TRBV6-5 and TRBJ1-6, with D possibly matching TRBD1 (5 bases). V was trimmed by 6 bases and J by 8 bases, leaving 17 bases between them. Germline lookup yields CDR1 MNHEY and CDR2 SVGAGI. The length of the CDR3 is 15 residues. CDR3 sequence (DNA): TGTGCCAGCAGACGGGACCGCAGAGGGCATTCACCCCTCCACTTT. Translation gives CASRRDRRGHSPLHF.

The rearrangement uses TRBV7-2 and TRBJ1-2, with D uncertain. The CDR3 spans 13 residues. The V end was cut by 4 bases, the J end by 2 bases, with 8 bases between. Germline V gene sequence: CDR1 SGHTA, CDR2 FQGNSA. CDR3 residues: CASSSPTNYGYTF. CDR3 in DNA: TGTGCCAGCAGCTCACCCACCAACTATGGCTACACCTTC.

The chain links TRBV6-1 to TRBJ1-5, with 8 bases that match TRBD1. The CDR3 loop spans 14 amino acids. Germline V gene lookup returns CDR1 MNHNS and CDR2 SASEGT. The V and J ends lost 6 bases and 4 bases, in that order; junction bases with no gene match: 5. As DNA, the CDR3 is TGTGCCAGCAGCCGGGACAGGCCGAATCAGCCCCAGCATTTT. This codes for CASSRDRPNQPQHF.

This clone occurred once. The chain is built from TRBV5-1 and TRBJ2-1; 8 bases map to TRBD2. Trimming took 0 bases from V and 8 from J; bases not matched to a gene: 10. The CDR3 is made up of 16 amino acids. Germline V gene sequence: CDR1 SGHRS, CDR2 YFSETQ. CDR3 residues: CASSLAPGGGRDEQFF. Written as DNA, the CDR3 is TGCGCCAGCAGCTTGGCCCCCGGCGGGGGGAGGGATGAGCAGTTCTTC. Drawing the rest from reference TRBV5-1 and TRBJ2-1, the complete variable domain is KAGVTQTPRYLIKTRGQQVTLSCSPISGHRSVSWYQQTPGQGLQFLFEYFSETQRNKGNFPGRFSGRQFSNSRSEMNVSTLELGDSALYLCASSLAPGGGRDEQFFGPGTRLTVL.

This clone has a single count. Other DNA sequences in this specimen translate into the identical CDR3. The chain is built from TRBV18 and TRBJ2-5; D remains ambiguous. The V end lost 4 bases, the J end lost 4 bases, and 4 bases lay between the germline ends. Germline V gives CDR1 KGHSH, CDR2 LQKENI. The CDR3 contains 11 residues. The CDR3 is CASSQGETQYF. The CDR3 DNA reads TGTGCCAGCTCACAAGGAGAGACCCAGTACTTC.

This sequence joins TRBV18 and TRBJ2-3; D is perhaps TRBD2 (6 bases). The germline V gene encodes CDR1 KGHSH and CDR2 LQKENI. The germline V and J ends were trimmed by 6 bases and 4 bases, with 17 bases remaining between them. The CDR3 contains 15 residues. The CDR3 DNA sequence: TGTGCCAGCTCTTGGGGCGGAGGGGCCCCAGATACGCAGTATTTT. Amino acid sequence: CASSWGGGAPDTQYF.

This clone was detected a few times. The rearrangement links TRBV18 to TRBJ1-2, with TRBD1 as a possible D gene (5 bases). CDR3 length: 12 residues. V shed 5 bases and J shed 5 bases, with 9 bases lying between them. The germline V gene has CDR1 KGHSH and CDR2 LQKENI. CDR3 sequence: CASSSTAYGYTF. Written as DNA, the CDR3 is TGTGCCAGCTCATCGACAGCATATGGCTACACCTTC.

The V gene is TRBV10-1, the J gene TRBJ1-6; D is unclear. The CDR3 totals 16 residues. CDR1 is WNHNN, CDR2 SYGVQD, per germline (reference sequence). V was clipped by 2 bases and J by 0 bases, with 8 bases between them. Here the CDR3 DNA reads TGCGCCAGCAGTGAGAGGGAGAGCTCCTATAATTCACCCCTCCACTTT. It is translated as CASSERESSYNSPLHF.

As for this clone: Other DNA variants within this sample encode the same CDR3. The rearrangement links TRBV29-1 to TRBJ2-7; 10 bases line up with TRBD1. Germline lookup yields CDR1 SQVTM and CDR2 ANQGSEA. The CDR3 is made up of 12 amino acids. Trimming took 4 bases from V and 7 from J; bases not matched to a gene: 4. The CDR3 is CSVGDRGYEQYF. DNA for the CDR3: TGCAGCGTTGGGGACAGGGGTTATGAGCAGTACTTC.

Remarks on this clone: This CDR3 is also generated by other DNA sequences in the sample. The DNA for the CDR3 is TGTGCCAGCTCACCCAGTGGCAATCAGCCCCAGCATTTT. Amino acid sequence: CASSPSGNQPQHF. The V gene is TRBV18, the J gene TRBJ1-5, with D hard to call. Germline V gene sequence: CDR1 KGHSH, CDR2 LQKENI. This CDR3 is built from 13 residues. With 3 bases removed from V and 2 bases from J, the gap between germline ends came to 5 bases.

The chain has TRBV25-1 and TRBJ2-3; 8 nucleotides agree with TRBD1. Germline lookup yields CDR1 MGHDK and CDR2 SYGVNS. Trimming took 3 bases from V and 4 from J; bases not matched to a gene: 9. CDR3 size: 16 residues. CDR3 bases: TGTGCCAGCAGTGAGCGACCGGGACAGGTCTCAGATACGCAGTATTTT. Amino acid sequence: CASSERPGQVSDTQYF.

The chain uses TRBV5-1 and TRBJ2-3; D possibly corresponds to TRBD2 (8 bases). The germline CDR1 and CDR2 sequences are SGHRS and YFSETQ. The V and J ends lost 3 bases and 4 bases respectively, with 15 bases between them. The CDR3 runs 15 residues. CDR3 protein: CASSWSGGGADTQYF. For the CDR3, the DNA is TGCGCCAGCAGCTGGTCGGGAGGGGGCGCAGATACGCAGTATTTT.